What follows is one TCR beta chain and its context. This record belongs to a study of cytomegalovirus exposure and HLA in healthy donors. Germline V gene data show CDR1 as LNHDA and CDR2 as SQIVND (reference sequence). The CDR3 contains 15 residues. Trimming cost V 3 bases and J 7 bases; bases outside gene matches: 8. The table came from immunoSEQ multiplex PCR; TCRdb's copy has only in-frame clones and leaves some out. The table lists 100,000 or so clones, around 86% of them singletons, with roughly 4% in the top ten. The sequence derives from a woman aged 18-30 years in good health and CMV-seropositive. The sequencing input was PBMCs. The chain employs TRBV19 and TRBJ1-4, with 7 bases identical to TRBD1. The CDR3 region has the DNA TGTGCCAGTAGTATGCCGGCAGGGGGTAGTGAAAAACTGTTTTTT. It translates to CASSMPAGGSEKLFF.